This TCR beta chain was sequenced during a study of blood T cell repertoires in COVID-19. Study overall: Samples of COVID-19 (acute and convalescent) were obtained from the United States, Italy and Spain. PBMCs, B-cell-depleted T cells, or T cells were the source of the cDNA or gDNA that made up the material.

Original analysis: From reference gene primer amplification, estimates of nucleated cell counts were derived. Generated by immunoSEQ multiplex PCR, the TCRdb table keeps only in-frame clones and is missing some. V and J calls plus clone size are reproduced from that table; the DNA served to infer D and trimming. The data contain about 180,000 clones, approximately 86% of them singletons. The CDR3 is 13 residues long. Germline CDR1 and CDR2: SGHTA and FQGNSA. Trimming removed 0 bases at V and 5 bases at J, with 8 bases between. Sequenced input: peripheral blood. The chain employs TRBV7-2 and TRBJ2-7; weak D call: TRBD2 (5 bases). This sequence was found in a woman aged 25 to 39 with active or convalescent COVID-19. In DNA, the CDR3 is TGTGCCAGCAGCTTAGCTAGCGCAAACGAGCAGTACTTC. Residues: CASSLASANEQYF.